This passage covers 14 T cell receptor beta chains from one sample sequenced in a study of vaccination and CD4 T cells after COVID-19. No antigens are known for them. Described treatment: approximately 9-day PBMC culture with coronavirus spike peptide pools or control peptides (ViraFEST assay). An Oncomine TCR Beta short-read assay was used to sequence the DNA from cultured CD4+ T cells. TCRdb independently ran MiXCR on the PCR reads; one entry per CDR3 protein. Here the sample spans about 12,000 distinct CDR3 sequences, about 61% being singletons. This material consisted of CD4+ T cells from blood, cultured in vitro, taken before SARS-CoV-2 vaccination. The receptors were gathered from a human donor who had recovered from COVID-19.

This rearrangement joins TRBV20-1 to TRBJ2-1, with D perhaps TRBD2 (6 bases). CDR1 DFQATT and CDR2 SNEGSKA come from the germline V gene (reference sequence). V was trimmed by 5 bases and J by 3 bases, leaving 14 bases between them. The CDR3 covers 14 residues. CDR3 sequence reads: CSAPPRDFYNEQFF. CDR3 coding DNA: TGCAGTGCTCCTCCCCGGGACTTCTACAATGAGCAGTTCTTC.

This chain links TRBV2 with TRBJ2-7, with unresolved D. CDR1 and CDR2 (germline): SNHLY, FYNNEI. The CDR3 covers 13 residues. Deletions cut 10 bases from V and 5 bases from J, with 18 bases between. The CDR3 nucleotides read TGTGCCACCAACCGGCCCCTGGAAGACGAGCAGTACTTC. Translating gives CATNRPLEDEQYF.

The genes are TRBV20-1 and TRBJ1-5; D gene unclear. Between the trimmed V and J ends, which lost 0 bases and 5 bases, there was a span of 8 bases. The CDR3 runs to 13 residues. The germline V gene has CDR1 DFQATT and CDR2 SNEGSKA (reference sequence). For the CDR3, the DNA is TGCAGTGCTAGAGATTGGAGGGATCAGCCCCAGCATTTT. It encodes CSARDWRDQPQHF.

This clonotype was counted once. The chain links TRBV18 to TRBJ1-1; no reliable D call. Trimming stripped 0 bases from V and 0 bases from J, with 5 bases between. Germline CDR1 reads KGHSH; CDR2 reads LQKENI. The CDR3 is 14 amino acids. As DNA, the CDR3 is TGTGCCAGCTCACCACCGTTATTGAACACTGAAGCTTTCTTT. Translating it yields CASSPPLLNTEAFF.

In DNA, the CDR3 is TGTGCCAGCAGTTTAGATCGTCGAAGCAATCAGCCCCAGCATTTT. This gives the protein CASSLDRRSNQPQHF. V is TRBV12-3 or TRBV12-4 and J is TRBJ1-5; no reliable D call. The V end lost 1 base, the J end lost 1 base, and 8 bases lay between the germline ends. This CDR3 is 15 amino acids long.

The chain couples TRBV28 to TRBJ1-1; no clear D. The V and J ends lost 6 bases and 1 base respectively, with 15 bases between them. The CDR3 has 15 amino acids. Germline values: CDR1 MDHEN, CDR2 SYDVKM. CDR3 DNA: TGTGCCAGCAGCCTCCCCCAGTTAGGGAACACTGAAGCTTTCTTT. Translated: CASSLPQLGNTEAFF.

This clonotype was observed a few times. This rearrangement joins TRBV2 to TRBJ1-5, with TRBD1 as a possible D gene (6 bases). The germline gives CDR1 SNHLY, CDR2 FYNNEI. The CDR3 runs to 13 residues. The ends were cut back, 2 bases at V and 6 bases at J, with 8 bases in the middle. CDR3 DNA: TGTGCCAGCAGTGAACACAGGGCTCAGCCCCAGCATTTT. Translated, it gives CASSEHRAQPQHF.

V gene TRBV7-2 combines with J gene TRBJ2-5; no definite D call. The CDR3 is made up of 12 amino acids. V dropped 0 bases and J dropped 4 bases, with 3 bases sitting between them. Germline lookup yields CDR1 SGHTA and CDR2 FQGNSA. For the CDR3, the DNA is TGTGCCAGCAGCTTAGCGCGAGAGACCCAGTACTTC. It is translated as CASSLARETQYF.

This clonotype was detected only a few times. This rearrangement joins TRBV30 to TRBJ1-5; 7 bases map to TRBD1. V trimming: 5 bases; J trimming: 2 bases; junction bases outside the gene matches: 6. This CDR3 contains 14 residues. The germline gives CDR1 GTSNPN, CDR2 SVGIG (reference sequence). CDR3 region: CAWDRAHGNQPQHF. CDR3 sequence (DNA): TGTGCCTGGGACAGGGCTCATGGCAATCAGCCCCAGCATTTT.

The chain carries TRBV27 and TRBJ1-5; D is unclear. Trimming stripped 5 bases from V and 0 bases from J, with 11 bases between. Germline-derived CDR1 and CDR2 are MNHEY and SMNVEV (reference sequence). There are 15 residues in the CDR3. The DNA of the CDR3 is TGTGCCAGCAGTCCCAGGATTTATAGCAATCAGCCCCAGCATTTT. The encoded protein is CASSPRIYSNQPQHF.

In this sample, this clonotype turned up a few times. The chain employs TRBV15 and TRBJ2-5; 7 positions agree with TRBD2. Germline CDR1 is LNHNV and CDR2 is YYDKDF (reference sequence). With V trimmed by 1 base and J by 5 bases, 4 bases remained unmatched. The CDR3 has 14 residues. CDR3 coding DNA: TGTGCCACCAGCAGAGGTGGCGGGAGTGAGACCCAGTACTTC. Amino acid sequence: CATSRGGGSETQYF.

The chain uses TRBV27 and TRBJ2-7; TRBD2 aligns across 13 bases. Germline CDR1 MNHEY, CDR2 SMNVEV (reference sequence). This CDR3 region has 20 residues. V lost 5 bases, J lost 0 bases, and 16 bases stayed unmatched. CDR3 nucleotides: TGTGCCAGCAGTCCAACCCGAGCTTATACTAGCGGGAGGGCCTCCTACGAGCAGTACTTC. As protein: CASSPTRAYTSGRASYEQYF.

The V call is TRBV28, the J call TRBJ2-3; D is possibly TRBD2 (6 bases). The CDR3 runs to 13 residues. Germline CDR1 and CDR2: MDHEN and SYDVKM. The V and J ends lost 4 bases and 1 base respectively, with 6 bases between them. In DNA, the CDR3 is TGTGCCAGCAGTTGGGGGGGCACAGATACGCAGTATTTT. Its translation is CASSWGGTDTQYF.

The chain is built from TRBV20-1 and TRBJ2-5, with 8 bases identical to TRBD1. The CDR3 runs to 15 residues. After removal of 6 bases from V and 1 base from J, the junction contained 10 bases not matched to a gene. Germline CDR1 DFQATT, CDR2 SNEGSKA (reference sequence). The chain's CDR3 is CSAGGQGRVQETQYF. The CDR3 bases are TGCAGTGCGGGAGGACAGGGTCGTGTCCAAGAGACCCAGTACTTC.